Each of the 6 T cell receptor beta chains below was sequenced from the same sample in a study of CD4 T cells in relation to SARS-CoV-2 and coronaviruses. Before the COVID-19 pandemic, during about 2011-2019, CD4+ T cells were taken from unexposed donors. The cells were cultured for around ten days before CD4+ T cells were isolated. No antigens are known for them. This table comes from immunoSEQ multiplex PCR, and its TCRdb copy is limited to in-frame clones, with some not included. The data contain about 22,000 clones, roughly 70% of them singletons. Sequencing was done on a sample of CD4+ T cells from PBMCs, cultured in vitro. Receptor source: a human donor in good health.

The chain combines TRBV3-1 (or the pseudogene TRBV3-2) with TRBJ2-5; TRBD2 might be the D (6 bases). Trimming took off 1 base at V and 5 bases at J, with 8 bases between the two ends. The CDR3 loop spans 13 amino acids. Germline V gene lookup returns CDR1 LGHDT and CDR2 YNNKEL (reference sequence). CDR3 DNA sequence: TGTGCCAGCAGCCAAGGGAGGGAGGAGACCCAGTACTTC. The encoded protein is CASSQGREETQYF.

By frequency in the sample, this clone is hyperexpanded. The rearrangement joins TRBV13 to TRBJ2-3; D unresolved. Germline V gene sequence: CDR1 PRHDT, CDR2 FYEKMQ (reference sequence). This CDR3 comprises 15 residues. With 5 bases removed from V and 8 bases from J, the gap between germline ends came to 20 bases. Here the CDR3 DNA reads TGTGCCAGCAGCCCACTACAGAAGGAGATCGGTACGCAGTATTTT. Protein product: CASSPLQKEIGTQYF.

The chain has TRBV5-6 and TRBJ2-6; unclear D gene. Trimming cost V 5 bases and J 0 bases, with 12 bases left between them. The germline V gene encodes CDR1 SGHDT and CDR2 YYEEEE. The CDR3 extends over 16 amino acids. CDR3 sequence (DNA): TGTGCCAGCAGTTTCGACGGTAGCTCTGGGGCCAACGTCCTGACTTTC. Its translation: CASSFDGSSGANVLTF.

The CDR3 is CASSVQGAGNTIYF. In nucleotides, the CDR3 is TGTGCCAGCAGCGTACAGGGCGCTGGAAACACCATATATTTT. J is TRBJ1-3 and V is TRBV9, with a weak D call TRBD1 (5 bases). V lost 1 base and J lost 2, with 7 bases in between. This CDR3 region has 14 residues. CDR1 SGDLS and CDR2 YYNGEE come from the germline V gene.

This chain connects TRBV7-6 to TRBJ2-7; 7 bases align to TRBD2. This CDR3 is built from 16 residues. Looked up from germline, CDR1 is SGHVS and CDR2 is FNYEAQ. With V trimmed by 1 base and J by 2 bases, 8 bases remained unmatched. Written as DNA, the CDR3 is TGTGCCAGCAGCTTAGAGAGTCTAGCGGCTCCCTACGAGCAGTACTTC. Protein sequence: CASSLESLAAPYEQYF. The complete variable domain, with remaining parts taken from reference TRBV7-6 and TRBJ2-7, reads GAGVSQSPRYKVTKRGQDVALRCDPISGHVSLYWYRQALGQGPEFLTYFNYEAQQDKSGLPNDRFSAERPEGSISTLTIQRTEQRDSAMYRCASSLESLAAPYEQYFGPGTRLTVT.

CDR3 in amino acids: CASSQGRPLGNTEAFF. CDR3 nucleotides: TGCGCCAGCAGCCAAGGCAGGCCCCTTGGGAACACTGAAGCTTTCTTT. The rearrangement joins TRBV4-1 to TRBJ1-1; D remains unclear. The CDR3 runs 16 residues. The V and J ends lost 1 base and 1 base respectively, with 13 bases between them. Germline loops: CDR1 MGHRA, CDR2 YSYEKL.